This T cell receptor beta chain derives from a study of control samples from healthy donors and cancer patients. This clone was detected only once. Trimming took off 6 bases at V and 3 bases at J, with 8 bases between the two ends. Looked up from germline, CDR1 is MNHEY and CDR2 is SVGAGI. The CDR3 is 12 residues long. Produced via immunoSEQ multiplex PCR; TCRdb's table is partial and in-frame only. Here the sample spans about 160,000 clones, over 85% being singletons. The receptor's source is a woman in her thirties or forties in good health. The sequencing input was blood. The chain combines TRBV6-5 with TRBJ1-2, with D possibly TRBD1 on 5 matching bases. This CDR3 is CASSPGYYGYTF. CDR3 nucleotide sequence: TGTGCCAGCAGCCCAGGGTACTATGGCTACACCTTC.